The 30 T cell receptor beta chains reported below all come from one sample, sequenced in a study of human T cells and chemical hapten exposure. Documented time point: pre-sensitization, week 0. Treatment given: therapeutic diphenylcyclopropenone sensitization with weekly scalp DPC. TCRdb reprocessed the RACE reads with MiXCR, giving one entry per CDR3 protein. The repertoire includes 150,000 to 200,000 distinct CDR3 sequences, approximately 29% of them detected once, and 2.5% to 3.5% sits in the top ten. The sequencing used whole blood, collected in connection with sensitization to the hapten diphenylcyclopropenone (DPC). These TCRs come from a woman in her twenties or thirties with alopecia areata. Some clones in this sample may be carry-over from other donors' samples.

This clonotype was seen ten or more times. CDR3: CASSLDYGYTF. The CDR3 bases are TGTGCCAGCAGCCTAGACTATGGCTACACCTTC. The chain employs TRBV7-2 and TRBJ1-2, with unresolved D. This CDR3 spans 11 amino acids. Trimming pared 5 bases from V and 3 bases from J, leaving 4 bases between. The germline V gene has CDR1 SGHTA and CDR2 FQGNSA.

This clonotype was seen only a few times. V and J are TRBV20-1 and TRBJ2-3; 14 bases line up with TRBD2. The ends lost 5 bases at V and 4 bases at J; junction bases unmatched: 8. The CDR3 is 16 amino acids. Germline V lookup: CDR1 DFQATT, CDR2 SNEGSKA (reference sequence). Written as DNA, the CDR3 is TGCAGTGCTTACACGGGACTAGCGGGAGAGGCAGATACGCAGTATTTT. As protein: CSAYTGLAGEADTQYF.

This clonotype has more than one count but fewer than ten. The V gene is TRBV9, the J gene TRBJ2-1; TRBD1 matches at 7 bases. The ends lost 2 bases at V and 8 bases at J; junction bases unmatched: 10. Germline CDR1 is SGDLS and CDR2 is YYNGEE. The length of the CDR3 is 15 residues. In DNA, the CDR3 is TGTGCCAGCAGCGTCGAGGGGGCGGAGATCGATGAGCAGTTCTTC. It is translated as CASSVEGAEIDEQFF.

The V and J genes are TRBV28 and TRBJ1-2, with D possibly matching TRBD1 (5 bases). Trimming left V 3 bases short and J 8 bases short, with 13 bases between. This CDR3 has 13 residues. Germline CDR1 is MDHEN and CDR2 is SYDVKM. The CDR3 nucleotides read TGTGCCAGCAGTTTGCTAGGGGCATGGGGCTACACCTTC. Translating gives CASSLLGAWGYTF.

The V call is TRBV3-1, the J call TRBJ2-7; D not certain. CDR1 LGHDT and CDR2 YNNKEL come from the germline V gene (reference sequence). Trimming shortened V by 5 bases and J by 6 bases, and 14 bases separated the two germline ends. The length of the CDR3 is 13 residues. The DNA for the CDR3 is TGTGCCAGCAGCAGGGTGGGGTTTGGCGAGCAGTACTTC. Residues: CASSRVGFGEQYF.

The rearrangement uses TRBV28 and TRBJ1-5; D is unresolved. Trimming left V 7 bases short and J 5 bases short, with 12 bases between. Germline CDR1 and CDR2: MDHEN and SYDVKM. The CDR3 is made up of 13 amino acids. CDR3 loop: CASTPRRYQPQHF. CDR3 nucleotide sequence: TGTGCCAGCACCCCCCGGCGGTATCAGCCCCAGCATTTT.

This clonotype was picked up a small number of times. The chain has TRBV19 and TRBJ2-3; possibly TRBD1 for D (5 bases). Trimming pared 4 bases from V and 4 bases from J, leaving 12 bases between. CDR1 and CDR2 from the germline V gene are LNHDA and SQIVND (reference sequence). The CDR3 is 14 amino acids. The CDR3 here is CASSTRQFPDTQYF. The CDR3 DNA is TGTGCCAGTAGTACAAGACAGTTCCCAGATACGCAGTATTTT. The whole variable domain, remainder taken from reference TRBV19 and TRBJ2-3, is DGGITQSPKYLFRKEGQNVTLSCEQNLNHDAMYWYRQDPGQGLRLIYYSQIVNDFQKGDIAEGYSVSREKKESFPLTVTSAQKNPTAFYLCASSTRQFPDTQYFGPGTRLTVL.

A few counts support this clonotype. This chain uses TRBV5-1 with TRBJ1-1, with 9 bases that match TRBD1. This CDR3 spans 15 amino acids. The V segment lost 2 bases and the J segment 2 bases; nucleotides outside the gene matches: 4. Germline CDR1 reads SGHRS; CDR2 reads YFSETQ. CDR3 in amino acids: CASSLGDRDNTEAFF. CDR3 DNA: TGCGCCAGCAGCTTAGGGGACAGGGATAACACTGAAGCTTTCTTT.

The CDR3 sequence: CASNIAGAETQYF. The CDR3 DNA reads as TGTGCCAGCAACATAGCGGGAGCAGAGACCCAGTACTTC. This rearrangement joins TRBV7-2 to TRBJ2-5; 9 bases are a match to TRBD2. Germline CDR1 and CDR2: SGHTA and FQGNSA. V gave up 7 bases and J gave up 4 bases; unmatched junction bases: 4. CDR3 length: 13 residues. The full variable domain, with the rest looked up from reference TRBV7-2 and TRBJ2-5, is GAGVSQSPSNKVTEKGKDVELRCDPISGHTALYWYRQSLGQGLEFLIYFQGNSAPDKSGLPSDRFSAERTGGSVSTLTIQRTQQEDSAVYLCASNIAGAETQYFGPGTRLLVL.

This clonotype was counted a few times. V is TRBV20-1 and J is TRBJ2-5; D is possibly TRBD2 (5 bases). This CDR3 is 16 amino acids long. V shed 0 bases and J shed 3 bases, with 17 bases lying between them. The germline V gene encodes CDR1 DFQATT and CDR2 SNEGSKA (reference sequence). CDR3 coding DNA: TGCAGTGCTAGAGATCTTATTGGAACCGGGAAAGAGACCCAGTACTTC. Its translation is CSARDLIGTGKETQYF.

The rearrangement joins TRBV11-2 to TRBJ2-7; D is tentatively TRBD1 or TRBD2 (6 bases each). The CDR3 covers 11 residues. Trimming took 5 bases from V and 6 from J, leaving 8 bases between them. Germline V gene data show CDR1 as SGHAT and CDR2 as FQNNGV. For the CDR3, the DNA is TGTGCCAGCAGCGGAGGGGGCGAGCAGTACTTC. This translates into CASSGGGEQYF.

The chain combines TRBV19 with TRBJ2-3; no clear D gene. V lost 3 bases and J 0 bases, leaving 7 bases between the germline ends. Germline-derived CDR1 and CDR2 are LNHDA and SQIVND (reference sequence). The CDR3 loop spans 14 amino acids. The CDR3 loop is CASSMVASTDTQYF. DNA of the CDR3: TGTGCCAGTAGTATGGTGGCGAGCACAGATACGCAGTATTTT.

This clonotype was counted between two and nine times. Compared with germline, one end of the junction differs, possibly owing to a read error. In nucleotides, the CDR3 is TGTGCTAGCAGCTTAGGGGGCTCACCTACAGATACGCAGTATTTT. Translated: CASSLGGSPTDTQYF. The V gene is TRBV7-7, the J gene TRBJ2-3; 7 bases line up with TRBD1. The CDR3 is 15 amino acids. CDR1 and CDR2 from the germline V gene are SSHAT and FNYEAQ (reference sequence).

The chain carries TRBV29-1 and TRBJ1-2; D perhaps matches TRBD1 (5 bases). The V gene's germline CDR1 is SQVTM and CDR2 ANQGSEA. The CDR3 has 13 residues. The CDR3 protein is CSASREANYGYTF. The CDR3 DNA reads as TGCAGTGCTTCCAGGGAGGCGAACTATGGCTACACCTTC. The full variable domain, completed using reference TRBV29-1 and TRBJ1-2, is SAVISQKPSRDICQRGTSLTIQCQVDSQVTMMFWYRQQPGQSLTLIATANQGSEATYESGFVIDKFPISRPNLTFSTLTVSNMSPEDSSIYLCSASREANYGYTFGSGTRLTVV.

This clonotype has only a few counts. The chain has TRBV28 and TRBJ1-4; no clear D gene. CDR1 and CDR2 (germline): MDHEN, SYDVKM. The CDR3 loop spans 12 amino acids. V was clipped by 4 bases and J by 5 bases, with 5 bases between them. CDR3 loop: CASSSWNEKLFF. CDR3 coding DNA: TGTGCCAGCAGTTCCTGGAATGAAAAACTGTTTTTT.

This clonotype was seen a handful of times. The genes are TRBV25-1 and TRBJ1-2, with D maybe TRBD1 (6 bases). With 4 bases removed from V and 8 bases from J, the gap between germline ends came to 14 bases. This CDR3 contains 13 residues. CDR1 and CDR2 from the germline V gene are MGHDK and SYGVNS. The DNA for the CDR3 is TGTGCCAGCAGTGTCTCGGCAGGGGTCGGCTACACCTTC. Translating gives CASSVSAGVGYTF.

The genes are TRBV29-1 and TRBJ1-4; D ambiguous. The CDR3 spans 14 residues. CDR1 and CDR2 (germline): SQVTM, ANQGSEA. The ends were cut back, 6 bases at V and 0 bases at J, with 11 bases in the middle. The CDR3 DNA reads TGCAGCGTCGGAGGGCTTGCAACTAATGAAAAACTGTTTTTT. As protein: CSVGGLATNEKLFF.

This clonotype was picked up a small number of times. This rearrangement joins TRBV28 to TRBJ2-3; a weak D match, TRBD2 (6 bases). The CDR3 covers 18 residues. The V gene lost 3 bases and the J gene lost 6 bases, with 25 bases spanning the gap. Germline V gene lookup returns CDR1 MDHEN and CDR2 SYDVKM. CDR3 region: CASSFNPLQTGVADTQYF. The DNA of the CDR3 is TGTGCCAGCAGTTTCAACCCTCTACAAACGGGAGTTGCCGATACGCAGTATTTT.

This clonotype was detected ten times or more. The J gene is TRBJ2-5, the V gene TRBV10-3; maybe TRBD1 (6 bases). CDR3 length: 11 residues. The V and J ends lost 6 bases and 5 bases respectively, with 7 bases between them. CDR1 is ENHRY, CDR2 SYGVKD, per germline. CDR3 residues: CAISQGETQYF. Written as DNA, the CDR3 is TGTGCCATCAGCCAGGGGGAGACCCAGTACTTC.

The chain combines TRBV15 with TRBJ1-2; the match to TRBD1 covers 9 bases. V gave up 3 bases and J gave up 4 bases; unmatched junction bases: 12. The CDR3 has 17 residues. The germline V gene encodes CDR1 LNHNV and CDR2 YYDKDF (reference sequence). CDR3 in amino acids: CATSSLRRDRDIYGYTF. CDR3 DNA sequence: TGTGCCACCAGCAGCCTCAGAAGGGACAGGGATATCTATGGCTACACCTTC.

The gene calls are TRBV20-1 and TRBJ1-6; tentatively, D is TRBD1 (6 bases). Germline CDR1 and CDR2: DFQATT and SNEGSKA (reference sequence). Trimming shortened V by 0 bases and J by 9 bases, and 21 bases separated the two germline ends. CDR3 size: 17 residues. CDR3 DNA sequence: TGCAGTGCTAGAGATCCGATCCGCAGGGGCACCGCTTCACCCCTCCACTTT. This translates into CSARDPIRRGTASPLHF.

V usage is TRBV27 and J usage is TRBJ1-2, with 12 bases matching TRBD1. The CDR3 covers 14 residues. V shed 4 bases and J 4 bases; nucleotides not matched to a gene: 1. The germline V gene encodes CDR1 MNHEY and CDR2 SMNVEV (reference sequence). CDR3 sequence (DNA): TGTGCCAGCAGTTGGGGACAGGGGGCCTATGGCTACACCTTC. It codes for CASSWGQGAYGYTF.

The rearrangement uses TRBV27 and TRBJ1-2, with D perhaps TRBD1 (6 bases). The CDR3 covers 14 residues. V gave up 6 bases and J gave up 8 bases, with 19 bases separating them. CDR1 MNHEY and CDR2 SMNVEV come from the germline V gene (reference sequence). The DNA of the CDR3 is TGTGCCAGCAGACTTCAACCAGGGGCCGGGGGCTACACCTTC. It specifies CASRLQPGAGGYTF.

The chain is built from TRBV11-2 and TRBJ2-3, with 7 bases that match TRBD1. The J segment lost 3 bases and the V segment lost 0 bases, leaving 3 bases of the junction unmatched. The CDR3 has 15 amino acids. Germline loops: CDR1 SGHAT, CDR2 FQNNGV. The DNA for the CDR3 is TGTGCCAGCAGCTTAGATCAACAGGGGACAGATACGCAGTATTTT. Translation: CASSLDQQGTDTQYF.

This clonotype was seen only a few times. The V gene is TRBV29-1, the J gene TRBJ2-1; TRBD1 matches 8 bases. Germline V gene data show CDR1 as SQVTM and CDR2 as ANQGSEA. Germline trimming cut 7 bases from V and 8 bases from J; bases unmatched to any gene: 7. This CDR3 has 12 amino acids. CDR3 DNA: TGCAGCGGAGGACAGGGTCGGGATGAGCAGTTCTTC. Encoded protein: CSGGQGRDEQFF.

The genes are TRBV29-1 and TRBJ1-1; no definite D call. V was pared by 7 bases and J by 4 bases, with 10 bases between. The CDR3 has 11 amino acids. The germline V gene has CDR1 SQVTM and CDR2 ANQGSEA. This CDR3 is CSAVTATEAFF. The CDR3 DNA sequence: TGCAGCGCCGTTACGGCCACTGAAGCTTTCTTT.

The rearrangement links TRBV7-6 to TRBJ1-1, with D hard to call. From germline, CDR1 is SGHVS and CDR2 FNYEAQ. Trimming cost V 1 base and J 7 bases, with 10 bases left between them. CDR3 length equals 13 residues. CDR3 DNA sequence: TGTGCCAGCAGCTTAGTGCTACTGGGTGAAGCTTTCTTT. Its protein is CASSLVLLGEAFF.

The genes are TRBV27 and TRBJ1-1, with a tentative D call TRBD1 (6 bases). Germline assignment: CDR1 MNHEY and CDR2 SMNVEV (reference sequence). The CDR3 totals 14 residues. The germline V and J ends were trimmed by 5 bases and 3 bases, with 13 bases remaining between them. Here the CDR3 reads CASSKQGGYTEAFF. CDR3 sequence (DNA): TGTGCCAGCAGTAAACAGGGAGGTTACACTGAAGCTTTCTTT.

This chain connects TRBV11-3 to TRBJ2-7; D may correspond to TRBD1 or TRBD2 (5 bases each). Trimming stripped 0 bases from V and 10 bases from J, with 16 bases between. Germline CDR1 reads SGHNT; CDR2 reads YENEEA. The CDR3 sequence is 14 residues long. The chain's CDR3 is CASSLDPYRDHQYF. CDR3 bases: TGTGCCAGCAGCTTAGATCCCTACCGGGACCACCAGTACTTC.

This clonotype has more than one count but fewer than ten. This chain connects TRBV28 to TRBJ2-7; D not resolved. The CDR3 has 12 residues. The germline gives CDR1 MDHEN, CDR2 SYDVKM. V was pared by 6 bases and J by 2 bases, with 8 bases between. The CDR3 DNA reads as TGTGCCAGCAGCAACCCAGCCTACGAGCAGTACTTC. Translated: CASSNPAYEQYF.